Presented here are 19 T cell receptor beta chains from one specimen sequenced in a study of naive and memory T cell subsets. Overall study findings and caveats: Possibly reflecting memory cells re-expressing CD45RA, a few larger clonotypes occurred in naive repertoires, especially CD8.

Antigens for these TCRs are unknown. Two oligonucleotides, mixed equimolar, formed the beta constant-region primer covering TRBC1 and TRBC2. The ligated cDNA underwent four PCR rounds using SP2 and nested alpha and beta constant-region primers. TCRdb reanalysed the UMI-ligation and nested PCR reads using MiXCR and keeps one entry per CDR3 protein. The sample includes under 150,000 distinct CDR3 sequences, approximately 20% seen only once; the top ten take roughly 0.68%. Material: naive CD8+ T cells from blood. The receptors here all came from a human donor in good health.

The V and J genes are TRBV2 and TRBJ2-7, with 9 nucleotides matching TRBD1. With V trimmed by 4 bases and J by 0 bases, 7 bases remained unmatched. CDR1 is SNHLY, CDR2 FYNNEI, per germline. The CDR3 has 16 residues. The CDR3 sequence is CASSVNRGQYSYEQYF. In DNA form, the CDR3 reads TGTGCCAGCAGTGTTAACAGGGGGCAGTACTCCTACGAGCAGTACTTC.

The rearrangement links TRBV12-3 or TRBV12-4 to TRBJ1-5; TRBD1 aligns across 9 bases. There are 19 residues in the CDR3. V dropped 2 bases and J dropped 0; count of bases not matched to a gene: 11. The CDR3 region has the DNA TGTGCCAGCAGTTTATTTACAGGGGGCTCTATGAATAGCAATCAGCCCCAGCATTTT. Translated, it gives CASSLFTGGSMNSNQPQHF.

In this sample, this clonotype turned up a few times. The chain couples TRBV6-5 to TRBJ2-1; weak D call: TRBD2 (5 bases). Deletions cut 0 bases from V and 8 bases from J, with 11 bases between. CDR3 length: 14 residues. Germline V CDR1 and CDR2: MNHEY, SVGAGI. The CDR3 loop is CASSYSVLRDEQFF. The CDR3 nucleotides are TGTGCCAGCAGTTACTCGGTATTGAGGGATGAGCAGTTCTTC.

The chain joins TRBV29-1 to TRBJ2-2, with D perhaps TRBD1 (5 bases). Trimming pared 3 bases from V and 2 bases from J, leaving 13 bases between. The CDR3 length is 15 residues. Germline loops: CDR1 SQVTM, CDR2 ANQGSEA. The CDR3 sequence is CSVEGLGANTGELFF. The CDR3 DNA sequence: TGCAGCGTTGAGGGGTTAGGGGCTAACACCGGGGAGCTGTTTTTT.

This chain uses TRBV29-1 with TRBJ2-1, with 10 bases matching TRBD2. The CDR3 consists of 15 residues. Trimming cost V 6 bases and J 0 bases; bases outside gene matches: 5. Per germline, CDR1 SQVTM and CDR2 ANQGSEA. CDR3 nucleotides: TGCAGCGTCGCCGGGACTAGCGACTCCTACAATGAGCAGTTCTTC. Translated: CSVAGTSDSYNEQFF.

The chain couples TRBV28 to TRBJ1-5; D unclear. The CDR3 spans 14 residues. The germline V gene encodes CDR1 MDHEN and CDR2 SYDVKM. The germline V and J ends were trimmed by 3 bases and 2 bases, with 8 bases remaining between them. The CDR3 DNA reads TGTGCCAGCAGTTTTGCCCGAGGCAATCAGCCCCAGCATTTT. This encodes CASSFARGNQPQHF.

This clonotype was counted between two and nine times. The chain combines TRBV5-6 with TRBJ1-5, with TRBD1 identical over 9 bases. The CDR3 loop spans 18 amino acids. In germline, CDR1 is SGHDT, CDR2 YYEEEE. V shed 3 bases and J 2 bases; nucleotides not matched to a gene: 12. The CDR3 sequence is CASSSWGDRAGGNQPQHF. For the CDR3, the DNA is TGTGCCAGCAGCTCCTGGGGGGACAGGGCGGGAGGCAATCAGCCCCAGCATTTT.

Turning to this clonotype: Germline and junction disagree at one end, which may indicate a read error. V is TRBV4-1 and J is TRBJ2-3; D remains unclear. Germline lookup yields CDR1 MGHRA and CDR2 YSYEKL. The CDR3 contains 12 residues. Here the CDR3 DNA reads TGCGCCAGCAGCCAGCTCCAAGATGCGCAGTATTTT. This gives the protein CASSQLQDAQYF.

The V gene is TRBV27, the J gene TRBJ2-1; D perhaps matches TRBD1 (5 bases). The germline V and J ends were trimmed by 1 base and 9 bases, with 13 bases remaining between them. Germline loops: CDR1 MNHEY, CDR2 SMNVEV (reference sequence). CDR3 size: 14 residues. The CDR3 spells CASSLLGRVAEQFF. For the CDR3, the DNA is TGTGCCAGCAGTTTATTGGGCAGGGTTGCTGAGCAGTTCTTC.

This clonotype appeared a few times. The chain is built from TRBV2 and TRBJ2-6; D ambiguous. In germline, CDR1 is SNHLY, CDR2 FYNNEI. V was cut by 11 bases and J by 3 bases, with 11 bases left in between. This CDR3 has 13 residues. The CDR3 spells CASGNGGANVLTF. CDR3 bases: TGTGCCTCAGGAAACGGTGGGGCCAACGTCCTGACTTTC.

The CDR3 DNA sequence: TGCGCCAGCAGCTGGGGACAGGGGGCGGGAGATACGCAGTATTTT. Translating it yields CASSWGQGAGDTQYF. The genes are TRBV5-1 and TRBJ2-3, with TRBD1 matching over 12 bases. CDR1 is SGHRS and CDR2 is YFSETQ in the germline V gene. J gave up 5 bases and V 3 bases, and 4 bases lay outside the gene matches. The CDR3 consists of 15 residues.

This clonotype was counted many times. The chain has TRBV6-2 or TRBV6-3 and TRBJ2-7; D may be TRBD1 or TRBD2 (5 bases each). V was pared by 9 bases and J by 3 bases, with 6 bases between. The CDR3 is made up of 10 amino acids. Germline V lookup: CDR1 MNHEY, CDR2 SVGEGT. The CDR3, as DNA: TGTGCCAGTGGGGGCTACGAGCAGTACTTC. The encoded protein is CASGGYEQYF.

V is TRBV27 and J is TRBJ2-2; D perhaps matches TRBD2 (5 bases). V was pared by 10 bases and J by 1 base, with 10 bases between. This CDR3 spans 13 amino acids. The germline gives CDR1 MNHEY, CDR2 SMNVEV (reference sequence). This chain's CDR3 is CATGLQNTGELFF. The CDR3 coding sequence is TGTGCCACCGGACTCCAGAACACCGGGGAGCTGTTTTTT.

Ten or more counts support this clonotype. The CDR3 protein is CASSQDELARHNEQFF. Written as DNA, the CDR3 is TGTGCCAGCAGCCAGGACGAACTAGCGAGACACAATGAGCAGTTCTTC. J is TRBJ2-1 and V is TRBV3-1; 7 bases agree with TRBD2. J lost 5 bases, V lost 3 bases, and 10 bases had no gene match. Per germline, CDR1 LGHDT and CDR2 YNNKEL (reference sequence). The CDR3 loop spans 16 amino acids.

This clonotype was counted between two and nine times. The chain is built from TRBV28 and TRBJ1-5, with D perhaps matching TRBD1 (6 bases). Looked up from germline, CDR1 is MDHEN and CDR2 is SYDVKM. The CDR3 is 17 amino acids. Trimming pared 6 bases from V and 0 bases from J, leaving 18 bases between. CDR3 in amino acids: CASRALTGFASNQPQHF. As DNA, the CDR3 is TGTGCCAGCAGGGCATTAACAGGGTTTGCTAGCAATCAGCCCCAGCATTTT.

This clonotype has more than one count but fewer than ten. This chain joins TRBV7-9 and TRBJ1-6; D is ambiguous. Germline CDR1 reads SEHNR; CDR2 reads FQNEAQ (reference sequence). The germline V and J ends were trimmed by 7 bases and 10 bases, with 11 bases remaining between them. The CDR3 contains 12 residues. The CDR3 sequence: CASTEGRSPLHF. In nucleotides, the CDR3 is TGTGCCAGCACCGAGGGAAGGTCACCCCTCCACTTT.

This clonotype was seen a single time. The chain has TRBV29-1 and TRBJ2-1; TRBD2 matches at 10 bases. V lost 8 bases and J lost 5; bases outside the gene matches: 6. Germline loops: CDR1 SQVTM, CDR2 ANQGSEA. The CDR3 contains 13 residues. CDR3 residues: CSLRTSGNNEQFF. The CDR3 nucleotides read TGCAGCTTAAGGACTAGCGGTAACAATGAGCAGTTCTTC.

The chain employs TRBV27 and TRBJ2-7, with 7 nucleotides matching TRBD1. V gave up 5 bases and J gave up 2 bases; unmatched junction bases: 6. Germline assignment: CDR1 MNHEY and CDR2 SMNVEV (reference sequence). This CDR3 is 14 amino acids long. CDR3 protein: CASSTAGTAYEQYF. In DNA form, the CDR3 reads TGTGCCAGCAGTACTGCCGGGACAGCCTACGAGCAGTACTTC.

This clonotype has just a few counts. The V and J genes are TRBV12-3 or TRBV12-4 and TRBJ2-2; D remains unclear. The CDR3 runs 16 residues. Trimming took off 6 bases at V and 5 bases at J, with 19 bases between the two ends. CDR3 nucleotides: TGTGCCAGCAGCCCCATTGGTGGTAATGAGACCGGGGAGCTGTTTTTT. Its translation: CASSPIGGNETGELFF.